A single sample gave rise to the 30 T cell receptor beta chains below, sequenced in a study of blood T cell repertoires in COVID-19. Sequencing used immunoSEQ multiplex PCR; TCRdb keeps in-frame clones, though not all of them. The table shows 200,000 or so clones, with 85% occurring only once. The sequenced material came from peripheral blood. The receptor set was obtained from a person between 65 and 80 years old with COVID-19, enrolled during active disease.

This clone was picked up a small number of times. The chain carries TRBV28 and TRBJ1-5; 8 nucleotides match TRBD1. The germline CDR1 and CDR2 sequences are MDHEN and SYDVKM. V gave up 5 bases and J gave up 4 bases; unmatched junction bases: 7. This CDR3 is built from 15 residues. The CDR3 DNA sequence: TGTGCCAGCAGTGACGACAGGGGAGGAAATCAGCCCCAGCATTTT. It codes for CASSDDRGGNQPQHF.

The V gene is TRBV11-1, the J gene TRBJ1-4; 11 bases map to TRBD1. Germline trimming cut 5 bases from V and 6 bases from J; bases unmatched to any gene: 2. Germline CDR1 is SGHAT and CDR2 is FQDESV (reference sequence). The CDR3 spans 14 residues. CDR3 region: CASSPGQGDEKLFF. In DNA, the CDR3 is TGTGCCAGCAGCCCGGGACAGGGGGATGAAAAACTGTTTTTT.

This chain connects TRBV5-1 to TRBJ2-7; the match to TRBD1 covers 9 bases. Germline CDR1 SGHRS, CDR2 YFSETQ. The V and J ends lost 10 bases and 5 bases, in that order; junction bases with no gene match: 7. This CDR3 spans 12 amino acids. CDR3 nucleotide sequence: TGCGCCTCCGACAGGGGGAGCCACGAGCAGTACTTC. This sequence encodes CASDRGSHEQYF.

V gene TRBV18 combines with J gene TRBJ1-5; D is possibly TRBD1 (5 bases). From germline, CDR1 is KGHSH and CDR2 LQKENI. The V end was cut by 4 bases, the J end by 0 bases, with 7 bases between. This CDR3 has 14 residues. CDR3 in DNA: TGTGCCAGCTCACAGGGGCGTAGCAATCAGCCCCAGCATTTT. The encoded protein is CASSQGRSNQPQHF.

The V call is TRBV7-9, the J call TRBJ2-7; 8 nucleotides align to TRBD2. Germline trimming cut 3 bases from V and 5 bases from J; bases unmatched to any gene: 12. The V gene's germline CDR1 is SEHNR and CDR2 FQNEAQ (reference sequence). The CDR3 has 16 residues. CDR3 sequence reads: CASSFRTGGLVDEQYF. CDR3 sequence (DNA): TGTGCCAGCAGCTTTAGAACGGGGGGGCTAGTTGACGAGCAGTACTTC. The full variable domain, its missing parts supplied by reference TRBV7-9 and TRBJ2-7, is DTGVSQNPRHKITKRGQNVTFRCDPISEHNRLYWYRQTLGQGPEFLTYFQNEAQLEKSRLLSDRFSAERPKGSFSTLEIQRTEQGDSAMYLCASSFRTGGLVDEQYFGPGTRLTVT.

The chain is built from TRBV5-1 and TRBJ2-7, with D perhaps matching TRBD2 (6 bases). This CDR3 has 13 amino acids. Germline V gene sequence: CDR1 SGHRS, CDR2 YFSETQ. V gave up 5 bases and J gave up 0 bases, with 9 bases separating them. The CDR3 sequence: CASRVTSSYEQYF. CDR3 DNA sequence: TGCGCCAGCAGAGTGACTAGCTCCTACGAGCAGTACTTC.

The chain is built from TRBV16 and TRBJ1-4; D gene uncertain. The CDR3 sequence is 14 residues long. Trimming removed 0 bases at V and 8 bases at J, with 10 bases between. Germline V gene data show CDR1 as KGHSY and CDR2 as FQNENV. In DNA form, the CDR3 reads TGTGCCAGCAGCCAATCGGTTCCTGGCGAAAAACTGTTTTTT. The encoded protein is CASSQSVPGEKLFF.

This chain uses TRBV7-8 with TRBJ2-2; possible D gene TRBD1, 5 bases. CDR1 is SGHVS and CDR2 is FQNEAQ in the germline V gene. The CDR3 has 16 amino acids. V shed 5 bases and J shed 1 base, with 14 bases lying between them. In nucleotides, the CDR3 is TGTGCCAGCAGCCGTCGCGCCCAGGGGAACACCGGGGAGCTGTTTTTT. It is translated as CASSRRAQGNTGELFF.

The chain has TRBV7-9 and TRBJ1-1; the match to TRBD1 covers 7 bases. Germline assignment: CDR1 SEHNR and CDR2 FQNEAQ (reference sequence). This CDR3 comprises 13 residues. The trim removed 5 bases at V and 5 bases at J, leaving 5 bases unmatched. CDR3 loop: CASSTGESTEAFF. The DNA for the CDR3 is TGTGCCAGCAGCACAGGGGAGAGTACTGAAGCTTTCTTT. Full variable domain (outside the CDR3, taken from reference TRBV7-9 and TRBJ1-1): DTGVSQNPRHKITKRGQNVTFRCDPISEHNRLYWYRQTLGQGPEFLTYFQNEAQLEKSRLLSDRFSAERPKGSFSTLEIQRTEQGDSAMYLCASSTGESTEAFFGQGTRLTVV.

This clone was detected only once. The chain couples TRBV2 to TRBJ2-7; 9 positions agree with TRBD1. The CDR3 extends over 16 amino acids. Germline CDR1 SNHLY, CDR2 FYNNEI. V lost 5 bases to trimming and J lost 4 bases; unmatched junction nucleotides: 12. The CDR3 sequence is CASSIHRGQVSYEQYF. The CDR3 DNA follows: TGTGCCAGCAGTATCCACAGGGGGCAGGTTTCGTACGAGCAGTACTTC.

The V call is TRBV5-1, the J call TRBJ1-2; D possibly corresponds to TRBD1 (5 bases). The ends were cut back, 0 bases at V and 6 bases at J, with 12 bases in the middle. CDR3 length: 14 residues. CDR1 and CDR2 (germline): SGHRS, YFSETQ. The CDR3 loop reads CASSLEGLVNGYTF. In DNA, the CDR3 is TGCGCCAGCAGCTTGGAGGGACTTGTTAATGGCTACACCTTC.

J is TRBJ2-1 and V is TRBV6-2 or TRBV6-3; no definite D call. Germline loops: CDR1 MNHEY, CDR2 SVGEGT. V was pared by 5 bases and J by 4 bases, with 9 bases between. The CDR3 contains 13 residues. CDR3: CASSASLYNEQFF. CDR3 sequence (DNA): TGTGCCAGCAGTGCGTCCTTATACAATGAGCAGTTCTTC.

The V and J genes are TRBV4-3 and TRBJ1-4; D remains ambiguous. The CDR3 runs 14 residues. CDR1 and CDR2 from the germline V gene are LGHNA and YSLEER. The germline V and J ends were trimmed by 1 base and 8 bases, with 11 bases remaining between them. The DNA for the CDR3 is TGCGCCAGCAGCCAAGCGGTCGTTCCGGAAAAACTGTTTTTT. Encoded protein: CASSQAVVPEKLFF.

This clone was recorded a few times. The chain is built from TRBV25-1 and TRBJ1-5; tentatively, D is TRBD1 (5 bases). In germline, CDR1 is MGHDK, CDR2 SYGVNS. The CDR3 runs 14 residues. V was pared by 5 bases and J by 2 bases, with 10 bases between. For the CDR3, the DNA is TGTGCCAGCAGTCCGCAGGGTGGCAATCAGCCCCAGCATTTT. This translates into CASSPQGGNQPQHF.

The V and J genes are TRBV6-1 and TRBJ2-1; possibly TRBD2 for D (7 bases). The V gene's germline CDR1 is MNHNS and CDR2 SASEGT. The CDR3 is 19 amino acids. Between the trimmed V and J ends, which lost 3 bases and 0 bases, there was a span of 21 bases. The CDR3 loop reads CASSDPSREGGSSYNEQFF. CDR3 in DNA: TGTGCCAGCAGTGACCCATCCAGGGAGGGGGGCAGCTCCTACAATGAGCAGTTCTTC.

This clone was recorded once. The J gene is TRBJ2-7, the V gene TRBV7-2; D is unclear. This CDR3 comprises 11 residues. The germline V gene encodes CDR1 SGHTA and CDR2 FQGNSA. The V gene lost 4 bases and the J gene lost 5 bases, with 6 bases spanning the gap. For the CDR3, the DNA is TGTGCCAGCAGCTCCCGGGACGAGCAGTACTTC. Its protein product is CASSSRDEQYF.

This chain joins TRBV9 and TRBJ2-2; 7 bases match TRBD1. This CDR3 is 15 amino acids long. Germline trimming cut 1 base from V and 4 bases from J; bases unmatched to any gene: 4. CDR1 is SGDLS and CDR2 is YYNGEE in the germline V gene. The CDR3 sequence: CASSVRDRATGELFF. The CDR3, as DNA: TGTGCCAGCAGCGTACGAGACAGGGCCACCGGGGAGCTGTTTTTT.

CDR3 nucleotide sequence: TGTGCCAGCAGTCCGCAACGGGTCCTTAGGACAGGGGACGGTAGCAATCAGCCCCAGCATTTT. Its translation: CASSPQRVLRTGDGSNQPQHF. The chain combines TRBV3-1 (or the pseudogene TRBV3-2) with TRBJ1-5; 9 bases align to TRBD1. This CDR3 contains 21 residues. Per the germline V gene, CDR1 is LGHDT and CDR2 is YNNKEL (reference sequence). V dropped 6 bases and J dropped 0; count of bases not matched to a gene: 21.

The chain joins TRBV5-1 to TRBJ2-5; 7 bases match TRBD2. Germline CDR1 SGHRS, CDR2 YFSETQ. This CDR3 spans 15 amino acids. V was clipped by 4 bases and J by 4 bases; unmatched bases: 10. CDR3 in DNA: TGCGCCAGCAGCCCATTACTAGCGAATGGAGAGACCCAGTACTTC. Its translation is CASSPLLANGETQYF.

This chain uses TRBV7-3 with TRBJ2-2; possible D gene TRBD1, 6 bases. The CDR3 has 16 residues. CDR1 is SGHTA, CDR2 FQGTGA, per germline. With 2 bases removed from V and 0 bases from J, the gap between germline ends came to 10 bases. CDR3 in amino acids: CASSLLPGANTGELFF. The CDR3 bases are TGTGCCAGCAGCTTACTCCCAGGGGCGAACACCGGGGAGCTGTTTTTT.

The rearrangement uses TRBV19 and TRBJ2-3; TRBD2 matches 7 bases. J gave up 5 bases and V 5 bases, and 10 bases lay outside the gene matches. From germline, CDR1 is LNHDA and CDR2 SQIVND (reference sequence). The CDR3 has 15 residues. The chain's CDR3 is CASSGLAGVEDTQYF. CDR3 DNA sequence: TGTGCCAGTAGTGGACTGGCGGGGGTAGAAGATACGCAGTATTTT. Together with reference TRBV19 and TRBJ2-3, the CDR3 gives the full variable domain: DGGITQSPKYLFRKEGQNVTLSCEQNLNHDAMYWYRQDPGQGLRLIYYSQIVNDFQKGDIAEGYSVSREKKESFPLTVTSAQKNPTAFYLCASSGLAGVEDTQYFGPGTRLTVL.

This clone was recorded only once. This chain joins TRBV21-1 and TRBJ2-2; whether TRBD2, the table's D call, matches the DNA was not checked. TRBV21-1 is an annotated pseudogene. There are 19 residues in the CDR3. CDR3 bases: TGTGCCAGCAGCAAGCCAGCGGGAGGGTCCTATCATAACACCGGGGAGCTGTTTTTT. It is translated as CASSKPAGGSYHNTGELFF.

The CDR3: CASSSPRGGGYQPQHF. CDR3 coding DNA: TGTGCCAGCAGCTCCCCCCGTGGGGGGGGTTATCAGCCCCAGCATTTT. The gene calls are TRBV7-2 and TRBJ1-5, with D possibly TRBD1 on 5 matching bases. This CDR3 spans 16 amino acids. CDR1 is SGHTA, CDR2 FQGNSA, per germline. With 4 bases removed from V and 5 bases from J, the gap between germline ends came to 18 bases.

The J gene is TRBJ1-3, the V gene TRBV18; possibly TRBD1 for D (5 bases). Germline V gene lookup returns CDR1 KGHSH and CDR2 LQKENI. The CDR3 has 16 amino acids. V lost 3 bases and J lost 3, with 15 bases in between. For the CDR3, the DNA is TGTGCCAGCTCACCGACGCACCAGGGTAATGGAAACACCATATATTTT. It specifies CASSPTHQGNGNTIYF.

Turning to this clone: A much larger clone lies a single base off, so this may be a read error. Other DNA sequences in the same sample also yield this CDR3. The rearrangement uses TRBV21-1 and TRBJ1-1; TRBD1 is the table's D call, not checked against the DNA. TRBV21-1 is tagged as a pseudogene. This CDR3 region has 16 residues. The CDR3 here is CASSDRDSKRDTEAFF. CDR3 in DNA: TGTGCCAGCAGCGACCGGGACAGTAAGAGAGACACTGAAGCTTTCTTT.

This clone has only a few counts. The rearrangement uses TRBV15 and TRBJ1-1; D gene ambiguous. The germline CDR1 and CDR2 sequences are LNHNV and YYDKDF (reference sequence). Trimming took off 3 bases at V and 0 bases at J, with 8 bases between the two ends. The CDR3 runs to 14 residues. CDR3 in DNA: TGTGCCACCAGCAGGGCGGGCGTGAACACTGAAGCTTTCTTT. It translates to CATSRAGVNTEAFF.

The V and J genes are TRBV6-5 and TRBJ1-5; a weak D match, TRBD1 (6 bases). Trimming took 7 bases from V and 4 from J, leaving 17 bases between them. Germline assignment: CDR1 MNHEY and CDR2 SVGAGI. The CDR3 runs to 15 residues. This CDR3 is CASISGGGLNQPQHF. For the CDR3, the DNA is TGTGCCAGCATATCGGGGGGCGGATTGAATCAGCCCCAGCATTTT.

The chain joins TRBV7-2 to TRBJ2-2; TRBD2 agrees at 12 bases. CDR3 length: 15 residues. Germline lookup yields CDR1 SGHTA and CDR2 FQGNSA. The J segment lost 6 bases and the V segment lost 5 bases, leaving 4 bases of the junction unmatched. The CDR3 region has the DNA TGTGCCAGCAGCACAAGGACTAGCGGGGCCGGGGAGCTGTTTTTT. It translates to CASSTRTSGAGELFF.

Sample share makes this clone large. The rearrangement links TRBV27 to TRBJ2-2, with TRBD2 identical over 8 bases. Germline V CDR1 and CDR2: MNHEY, SMNVEV (reference sequence). V lost 0 bases and J lost 4; bases outside the gene matches: 1. This CDR3 is built from 15 residues. The CDR3 DNA reads as TGTGCCAGCAGTTTATCCGGGAGGGCCACCGGGGAGCTGTTTTTT. This sequence encodes CASSLSGRATGELFF.

The chain links TRBV7-8 to TRBJ1-1, with 9 bases identical to TRBD1. Germline-derived CDR1 and CDR2 are SGHVS and FQNEAQ. The CDR3 loop spans 14 amino acids. V was pared by 3 bases and J by 8 bases, with 7 bases of the junction left unmatched. In DNA, the CDR3 is TGTGCCAGCAGCTTCGACAGGGGGGTTGGGGAAGCTTTCTTT. It specifies CASSFDRGVGEAFF.